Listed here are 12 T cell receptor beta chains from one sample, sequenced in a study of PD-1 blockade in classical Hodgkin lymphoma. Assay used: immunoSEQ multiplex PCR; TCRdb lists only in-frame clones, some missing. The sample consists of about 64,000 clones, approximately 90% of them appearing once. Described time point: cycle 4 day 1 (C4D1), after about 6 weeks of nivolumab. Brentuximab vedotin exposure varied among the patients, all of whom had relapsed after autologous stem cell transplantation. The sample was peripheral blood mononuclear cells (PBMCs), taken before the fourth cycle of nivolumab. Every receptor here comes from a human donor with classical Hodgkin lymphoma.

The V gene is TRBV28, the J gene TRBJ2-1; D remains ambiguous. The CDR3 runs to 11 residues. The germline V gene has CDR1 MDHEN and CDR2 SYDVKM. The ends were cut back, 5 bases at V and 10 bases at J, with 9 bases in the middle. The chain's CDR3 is CASSKGFEQFF. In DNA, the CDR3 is TGTGCCAGCAGTAAGGGTTTCGAGCAGTTCTTC.

The CDR3 here is CASSSNSGSSYEQYF. The CDR3 bases are TGTGCCAGCAGCTCTAATAGCGGGAGCTCCTACGAGCAGTACTTC. This sequence joins TRBV11-2 and TRBJ2-7; 9 nucleotides agree with TRBD2. CDR3 length: 15 amino acids. Germline values: CDR1 SGHAT, CDR2 FQNNGV. J gave up 0 bases and V 4 bases, and 4 bases lay outside the gene matches.

CDR3: CASSYQQGQDTQYF. The CDR3 DNA is TGTGCCAGCAGCTATCAACAGGGACAAGATACGCAGTATTTT. The chain uses TRBV7-9 and TRBJ2-3; tentative D call: TRBD1 (6 bases). With 4 bases removed from V and 5 bases from J, the gap between germline ends came to 13 bases. The CDR3 is made up of 14 amino acids. Looked up from germline, CDR1 is SEHNR and CDR2 is FQNEAQ (reference sequence).

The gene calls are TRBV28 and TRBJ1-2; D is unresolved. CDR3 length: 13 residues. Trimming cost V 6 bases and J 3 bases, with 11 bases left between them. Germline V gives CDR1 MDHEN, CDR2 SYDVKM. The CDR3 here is CASRYRVDYGYTF. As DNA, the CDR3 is TGTGCCAGCAGATACCGGGTGGACTATGGCTACACCTTC.

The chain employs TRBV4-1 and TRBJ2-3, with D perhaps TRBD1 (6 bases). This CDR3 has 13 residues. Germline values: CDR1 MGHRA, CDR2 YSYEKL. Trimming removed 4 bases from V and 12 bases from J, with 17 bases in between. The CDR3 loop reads CASSLSGQIPQYF. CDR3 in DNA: TGCGCCAGCAGCCTGAGCGGACAGATACCCCAGTATTTT.

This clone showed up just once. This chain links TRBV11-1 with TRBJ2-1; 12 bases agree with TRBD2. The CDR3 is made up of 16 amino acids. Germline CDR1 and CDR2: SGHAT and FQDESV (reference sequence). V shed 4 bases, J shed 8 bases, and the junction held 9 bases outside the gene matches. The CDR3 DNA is TGTGCCAGCAGCTCCCTAGCGGGAGGGCCGGTGGATGAGCAGTTCTTC. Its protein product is CASSSLAGGPVDEQFF. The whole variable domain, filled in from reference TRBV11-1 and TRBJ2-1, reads EAEVAQSPRYKITEKSQAVAFWCDPISGHATLYWYRQILGQGPELLVQFQDESVVDDSQLPKDRFSAERLKGVDSTLKIQPAELGDSAMYLCASSSLAGGPVDEQFFGPGTRLTVL.

DNA for the CDR3: TGTGCCAGCAGCCTAACGCCCCTTCAAACAGATACGCAGTATTTT. Protein sequence: CASSLTPLQTDTQYF. This chain joins TRBV5-4 and TRBJ2-3, with D unclear. The V end lost 4 bases, the J end lost 3 bases, and 15 bases lay between the germline ends. Germline CDR1 SGHNT, CDR2 YYREEE (reference sequence). This CDR3 contains 15 residues.

Here the CDR3 reads CASSLGSGGAGLTNTEAFF. CDR3 bases: TGCGCCAGCAGCTTGGGCTCAGGGGGCGCGGGATTAACGAACACTGAAGCTTTCTTT. V and J are TRBV5-1 and TRBJ1-1; 8 positions agree with TRBD1. The V segment lost 0 bases and the J segment 1 base; nucleotides outside the gene matches: 14. The CDR3 extends over 19 amino acids. CDR1 and CDR2 (germline): SGHRS, YFSETQ.

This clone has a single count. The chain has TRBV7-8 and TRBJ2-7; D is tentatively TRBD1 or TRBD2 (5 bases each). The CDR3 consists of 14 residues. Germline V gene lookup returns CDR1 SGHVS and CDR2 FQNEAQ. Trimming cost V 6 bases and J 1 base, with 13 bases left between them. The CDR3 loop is CASSSGPPSYEQYF. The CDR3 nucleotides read TGTGCCAGCAGTTCGGGACCGCCATCCTACGAGCAGTACTTC.

CDR3 coding DNA: TGTGCCAGCAGTGAATCTTTAGCGTACGAGCAGTACTTC. Translating it yields CASSESLAYEQYF. The chain is built from TRBV28 and TRBJ2-7; weak D call: TRBD2 (5 bases). The V end was cut by 5 bases, the J end by 4 bases, with 12 bases between. Germline CDR1 MDHEN, CDR2 SYDVKM. The length of the CDR3 is 13 residues.

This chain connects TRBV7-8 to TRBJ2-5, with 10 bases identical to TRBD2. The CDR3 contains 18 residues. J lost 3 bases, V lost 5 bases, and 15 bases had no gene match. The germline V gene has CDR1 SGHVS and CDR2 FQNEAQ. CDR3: CASSPAAWLAGVKETQYF. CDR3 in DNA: TGTGCCAGCAGCCCCGCGGCGTGGCTAGCGGGAGTTAAAGAGACCCAGTACTTC.

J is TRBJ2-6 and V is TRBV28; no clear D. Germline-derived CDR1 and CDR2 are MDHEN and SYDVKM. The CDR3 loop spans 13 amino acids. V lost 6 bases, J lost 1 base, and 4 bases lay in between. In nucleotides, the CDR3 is TGTGCCAGCAGGGCTTCTGGGGCCAACGTCCTGACTTTC. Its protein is CASRASGANVLTF.